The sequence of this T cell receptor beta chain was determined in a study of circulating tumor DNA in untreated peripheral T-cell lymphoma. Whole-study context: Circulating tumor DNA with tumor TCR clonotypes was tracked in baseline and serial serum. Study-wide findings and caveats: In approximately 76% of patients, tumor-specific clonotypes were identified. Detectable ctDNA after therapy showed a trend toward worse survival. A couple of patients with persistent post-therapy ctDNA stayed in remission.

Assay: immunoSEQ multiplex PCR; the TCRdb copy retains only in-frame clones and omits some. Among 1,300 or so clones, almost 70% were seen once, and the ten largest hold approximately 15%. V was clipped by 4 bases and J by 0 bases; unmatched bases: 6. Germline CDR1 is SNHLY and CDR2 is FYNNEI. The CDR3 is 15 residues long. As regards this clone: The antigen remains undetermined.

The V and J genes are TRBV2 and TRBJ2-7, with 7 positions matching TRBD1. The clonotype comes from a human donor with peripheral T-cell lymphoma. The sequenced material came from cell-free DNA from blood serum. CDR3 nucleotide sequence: TGTGCCAGCAGTGTGGGACAGTTGTACTCCTACGAGCAGTACTTC. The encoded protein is CASSVGQLYSYEQYF.